The 14 T cell receptor beta chains below come from one sample, sequenced in a study of CD8 T cells in Susac syndrome (dated by TCRdb to between 2018 and 2020). Libraries were built with the immunoSEQ multiplex PCR assay. RNA was extracted using the RNeasy kit, and roughly 0.5 to 1 microgram was reverse transcribed with random hexamers. The public reads were run again by TCRdb, first through fastp at Q25 and then through MiXCR, and only productive beta chains were kept. CDR3 protein duplicates are merged, each entry listing the most common genes and DNA. The sample has fewer than 200,000 distinct CDR3 sequences on record, about 95% of them singletons. The ten largest clones represent 0.085% to 0.11% of the sample. Sequenced: CD4+ T cells from PBMCs. These receptors all come from a human donor in good health.

This chain connects TRBV28 to TRBJ1-1; D is ambiguous. Germline assignment: CDR1 MDHEN and CDR2 SYDVKM. V lost 7 bases, J lost 1 base, and 13 bases lay in between. The CDR3 sequence is 14 residues long. This CDR3 is CASMNSDPNTEAFF. The CDR3 coding sequence is TGTGCCAGCATGAACTCGGATCCGAACACTGAAGCTTTCTTT.

The chain uses TRBV27 and TRBJ2-5; no firm D call. Trimming left V 7 bases short and J 2 bases short, with 8 bases between. The germline V gene has CDR1 MNHEY and CDR2 SMNVEV (reference sequence). The CDR3 covers 12 residues. CDR3 nucleotides: TGTGCCAGCACCTGGGGACAAGAGACCCAGTACTTC. It codes for CASTWGQETQYF.

The chain links TRBV2 to TRBJ2-1; D gene unclear. Germline loops: CDR1 SNHLY, CDR2 FYNNEI. V shed 3 bases and J shed 0 bases, with 12 bases lying between them. The CDR3 sequence is 16 residues long. Here the CDR3 reads CASSDPGSSSYNEQFF. Here the CDR3 DNA reads TGTGCCAGCAGTGATCCCGGGTCAAGCTCCTACAATGAGCAGTTCTTC.

The chain links TRBV4-2 to TRBJ2-3; D unclear. V was pared by 4 bases and J by 4 bases, with 9 bases between. CDR1 is LGHNA and CDR2 is YNFKEQ in the germline V gene. The CDR3 length is 13 residues. This CDR3 reads CASSPNKPDTQYF. CDR3 nucleotides: TGTGCCAGCAGCCCCAATAAACCAGATACGCAGTATTTT.

The rearrangement joins TRBV28 to TRBJ2-1, with TRBD1 matching over 10 bases. This CDR3 has 13 amino acids. With V trimmed by 6 bases and J by 14 bases, 10 bases remained unmatched. Germline V gene lookup returns CDR1 MDHEN and CDR2 SYDVKM. CDR3 loop: CASSPRLGTGEFF. CDR3 nucleotide sequence: TGTGCCAGCAGCCCTAGGTTAGGGACAGGGGAGTTCTTC.

The rearrangement uses TRBV4-3 and TRBJ2-1; TRBD2 agrees at 7 bases. Trimming removed 6 bases from V and 5 bases from J; junction bases left unmatched: 10. The CDR3 sequence is 15 residues long. The germline V gene encodes CDR1 LGHNA and CDR2 YSLEER. The CDR3 sequence: CASSLGGRADNEQFF. DNA for the CDR3: TGCGCCAGCAGTCTAGGCGGGAGAGCCGACAATGAGCAGTTCTTC.

The chain joins TRBV20-1 to TRBJ2-3; 13 bases match TRBD2. The CDR3 loop spans 16 amino acids. Trimming took 7 bases from V and 6 from J; bases not matched to a gene: 13. Germline V CDR1 and CDR2: DFQATT, SNEGSKA (reference sequence). CDR3 DNA: TGCAGTGTTCACCACCGGACTAGCGGGAGTGTCGATACGCAGTATTTT. Amino acids: CSVHHRTSGSVDTQYF.

The chain joins TRBV7-9 to TRBJ2-2; possible D gene TRBD2, 6 bases. Germline loops: CDR1 SEHNR, CDR2 FQNEAQ (reference sequence). V shed 6 bases and J shed 3 bases, with 14 bases lying between them. The CDR3 loop spans 15 amino acids. Here the CDR3 reads CASSFGGSDTGELFF. CDR3 sequence (DNA): TGTGCCAGCAGTTTCGGGGGTTCCGACACCGGGGAGCTGTTTTTT.

The chain recombines TRBV27 with TRBJ2-7, with 7 bases that match TRBD2. V was clipped by 4 bases and J by 4 bases; unmatched bases: 7. This CDR3 spans 14 amino acids. The V gene's germline CDR1 is MNHEY and CDR2 SMNVEV (reference sequence). CDR3 coding DNA: TGTGCCAGCAGTTCCCTGACGGGAGGATACGAGCAGTACTTC. Its translation: CASSSLTGGYEQYF.

The rearrangement joins TRBV27 to TRBJ1-2, with D unresolved. The V gene's germline CDR1 is MNHEY and CDR2 SMNVEV (reference sequence). V was clipped by 6 bases and J by 4 bases, with 12 bases between them. CDR3 size: 13 residues. The CDR3 bases are TGTGCCAGCAGCCGACAACCCATCTATGGCTACACCTTC. It yields the protein CASSRQPIYGYTF.

The chain uses TRBV30 and TRBJ1-1; D uncertain. The V end lost 0 bases, the J end lost 4 bases, and 6 bases lay between the germline ends. This CDR3 region has 12 residues. The germline gives CDR1 GTSNPN, CDR2 SVGIG (reference sequence). Here the CDR3 reads CAWSVSRTEAFF. In nucleotides, the CDR3 is TGTGCCTGGAGTGTAAGCCGCACTGAAGCTTTCTTT.

V gene TRBV24-1 combines with J gene TRBJ2-7; 7 bases align to TRBD2. The CDR3 covers 15 residues. The germline V gene has CDR1 KGHDR and CDR2 SFDVKD. The ends lost 3 bases at V and 5 bases at J; junction bases unmatched: 9. The CDR3 nucleotides read TGTGCCACCAGTGATAACCAACTAGCGTCCCACGAGCAGTACTTC. Translation gives CATSDNQLASHEQYF.

The rearrangement joins TRBV29-1 to TRBJ2-1; possibly TRBD2 for D (5 bases). In germline, CDR1 is SQVTM, CDR2 ANQGSEA. The CDR3 consists of 15 residues. V was clipped by 3 bases and J by 0 bases, with 12 bases between them. CDR3 protein: CSVDKAASSYNEQFF. The DNA for the CDR3 is TGCAGCGTTGACAAAGCGGCCTCCTCCTACAATGAGCAGTTCTTC.

The J gene is TRBJ2-1, the V gene TRBV3-1; D not certain. From germline, CDR1 is LGHDT and CDR2 YNNKEL (reference sequence). The CDR3 covers 15 residues. V was cut by 1 base and J by 6 bases, with 13 bases left in between. This chain's CDR3 is CASSQVSRRGNEQFF. In nucleotides, the CDR3 is TGTGCCAGCAGCCAAGTGTCTAGACGCGGCAATGAGCAGTTCTTC.